A selection of T cell receptor beta chains follows, all from one sample in a study of T cell repertoires in cytomegalovirus infection. TCRdb reprocessed the reads via MiXCR and lists one record per CDR3 protein. The repertoire consists of approximately 990,000 distinct CDR3 sequences, with under 40% occurring once and the leading ten covering 13%. These receptors' antigens are unknown. This specimen consisted of cultured CD8+ T cells from PBMCs, obtained from culture after CMV antigen stimulation. These receptors originate from a human donor in good health (CMV status not recorded). Some clones in this sample may be carry-over from other donors' samples. The CDR3 runs from the conserved cysteine through the conserved F or W. The D gene is left open where the match is weak. Clone size is not always given. Where it is, it says once, few, many or a class for expanded clones.

D gene	clone size	V gene	J gene	CDR3 protein	CDR3 DNA
-	-	TRBV4-3	TRBJ2-3	CASSRKDTQYF	TGCGCCAGCAGCCGAAAAGATACGCAGTATTTT
-	few	TRBV7-7	TRBJ2-5	CASSISGTPGETQYF	TGTGCTAGCAGCATATCGGGAACCCCTGGAGAGACCCAGTACTTC
-	few	TRBV27	TRBJ1-4	CASSSVSSGEKLFF	TGTGCCAGCAGTTCCGTGTCTTCCGGTGAAAAACTGTTTTTT
-	-	TRBV12-5	TRBJ1-1	CASGFQGSEDTEAFF	TGTGCTAGTGGTTTCCAGGGGTCGGAGGACACTGAAGCTTTCTTT
-	-	TRBV7-9	TRBJ1-1	CASQTGPWAFF	TGTGCCAGCCAAACCGGACCCTGGGCTTTCTTT
-	many	TRBV12-3/TRBV12-4	TRBJ2-7	CASRSTGYEQYF	TGTGCCAGCAGATCGACAGGCTACGAGCAGTACTTC
TRBD2	-	TRBV5-4	TRBJ2-2	CASSTTSAGELFF	TGTGCCAGCAGCACGACTAGCGCCGGGGAGCTGTTTTTT
TRBD2	few	TRBV19	TRBJ2-7	CASSMAPGGGEQYF	TGTGCCAGTAGTATGGCCCCGGGAGGAGGCGAGCAGTACTTC
-	few	TRBV12-3/TRBV12-4	TRBJ2-7	CASSPRLVAEQYF	TGTGCCAGCAGCCCGCGACTAGTCGCCGAGCAGTACTTC
TRBD2	many	TRBV7-2	TRBJ2-5	CASSPSGYQETQYF	TGTGCCAGCAGCCCTAGCGGGTACCAAGAGACCCAGTACTTC
-	-	TRBV6-5	TRBJ2-2	CASSYSKFVRYTGELFF	TGTGCCAGCAGTTACTCGAAATTTGTACGATACACCGGGGAGCTGTTTTTT
TRBD1	few	TRBV7-9	TRBJ2-5	CASSKEQGAKTQYF	TGTGCCAGCAGCAAGGAACAGGGGGCTAAGACCCAGTACTTC
-	few	TRBV7-9	TRBJ2-1	CASSLLGGPNYNEQFF	TGTGCCAGCAGCTTATTAGGGGGGCCAAACTACAATGAGCAGTTCTTC
-	-	TRBV27	TRBJ2-5	CASSLSWVETQYF	TGTGCCAGCAGTTTATCGTGGGTTGAGACCCAGTACTTC
-	few	TRBV29-1	TRBJ2-3	CSVEDPLEGSDTQYF	TGCAGCGTTGAAGACCCACTTGAAGGTTCAGATACGCAGTATTTT
TRBD2	few	TRBV2	TRBJ2-5	CASSEVAGDGETQYF	TGTGCCAGCAGTGAAGTAGCGGGGGATGGTGAGACCCAGTACTTC
-	-	TRBV29-1	TRBJ2-1	CSVDSPNEQFF	TGCAGCGTAGACAGTCCCAATGAGCAGTTCTTC
-	few	TRBV19	TRBJ1-1	CASSIGDYTEAFF	TGTGCCAGTAGTATAGGGGACTACACTGAAGCTTTCTTT
-	-	TRBV5-6	TRBJ2-3	CASSLVGVVTDTQYF	TGTGCCAGCAGCTTAGTGGGGGTCGTCACAGATACGCAGTATTTT
-	few	TRBV7-6	TRBJ1-2	CASSLSGSGGAHGYTF	TGTGCCAGCAGCTTATCGGGGTCTGGAGGAGCTCATGGCTACACCTTC
TRBD1	-	TRBV10-3	TRBJ1-2	CAISAQDRVGGYTF	TGTGCCATCAGTGCCCAAGACAGGGTCGGTGGCTACACCTTC
TRBD2	-	TRBV28	TRBJ2-1	CASSPPRGGTYNEQFF	TGTGCCAGCAGTCCGCCGCGGGGGGGTACTTACAATGAGCAGTTCTTC
TRBD1	-	TRBV5-1	TRBJ2-1	CASSFADRAHNEQFF	TGCGCCAGCAGCTTCGCGGACAGGGCCCACAATGAGCAGTTCTTC
-	-	TRBV7-9	TRBJ2-3	CASTPDSPDTQYF	TGTGCCAGCACCCCCGACAGCCCAGATACGCAGTATTTT